This TCR beta chain is drawn from a study of blood T cells in healthy people across ages. Study-level background: There was about one barcoded beta molecule captured by template switching per two T cells.

The germline V gene encodes CDR1 KGHSH and CDR2 LQKENI. Trimming left V 3 bases short and J 3 bases short, with 18 bases between. The CDR3 has 16 amino acids. The sample holds a few counts of this clonotype. Combining a sample-barcoded 5' primer with a J-beta primer mix, a second PCR ran for roughly 6 to 11 cycles. Researchers report that each sample yielded at least 3 million CDR3-containing paired-end reads. TCRdb recomputed calls from the 5' RACE reads with MiXCR, one row per CDR3 protein. This sample has 750,000 to 1,000,000 distinct CDR3 sequences, with 25% to 30% found just once. A further study also used this sample, focusing on T cells of mothers and their children. From that report: Thymic selection molds TCR recombination output in much the same way for related pairs as for unrelated pairs. The overlap seen between related mothers and children slightly exceeded that of unrelated pairs, though not significantly.

The specimen sequenced was blood. This TCR was recovered from a woman aged 40 to 50 in good health. The chain links TRBV18 to TRBJ2-7; D is possibly TRBD2 (5 bases). The CDR3: CASSPPSGEGSYEQYF. DNA of the CDR3: TGTGCCAGCTCACCCCCCTCTGGTGAAGGGAGCTACGAGCAGTACTTC.